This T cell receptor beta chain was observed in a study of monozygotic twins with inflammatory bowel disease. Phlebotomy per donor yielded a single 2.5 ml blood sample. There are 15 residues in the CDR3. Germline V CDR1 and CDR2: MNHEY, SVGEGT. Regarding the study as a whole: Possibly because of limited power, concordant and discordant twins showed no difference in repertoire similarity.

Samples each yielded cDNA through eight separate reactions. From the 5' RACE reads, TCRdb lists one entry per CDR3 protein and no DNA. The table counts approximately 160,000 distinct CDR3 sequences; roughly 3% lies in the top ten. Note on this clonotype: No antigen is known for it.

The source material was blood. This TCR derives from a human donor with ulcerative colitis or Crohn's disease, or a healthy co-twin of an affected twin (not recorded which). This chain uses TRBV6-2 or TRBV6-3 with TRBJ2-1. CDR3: CASSYAGVSYNEQFF.